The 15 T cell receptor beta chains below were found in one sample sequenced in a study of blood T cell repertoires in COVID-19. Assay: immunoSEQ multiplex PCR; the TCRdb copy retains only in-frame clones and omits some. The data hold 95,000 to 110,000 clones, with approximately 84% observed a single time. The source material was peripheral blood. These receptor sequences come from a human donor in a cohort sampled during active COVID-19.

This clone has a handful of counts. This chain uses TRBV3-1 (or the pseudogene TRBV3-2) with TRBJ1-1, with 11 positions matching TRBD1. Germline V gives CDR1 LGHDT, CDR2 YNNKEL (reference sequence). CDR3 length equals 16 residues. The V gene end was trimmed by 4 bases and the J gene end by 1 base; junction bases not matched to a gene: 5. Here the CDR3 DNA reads TGTGCCAGCAGCCCAGGGACAGGGGGATGGAACACTGAAGCTTTCTTT. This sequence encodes CASSPGTGGWNTEAFF.

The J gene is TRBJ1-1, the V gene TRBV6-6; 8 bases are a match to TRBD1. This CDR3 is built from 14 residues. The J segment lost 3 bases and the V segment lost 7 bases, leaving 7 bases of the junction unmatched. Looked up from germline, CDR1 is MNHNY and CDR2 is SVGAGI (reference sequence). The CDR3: CASKLSGGDTEAFF. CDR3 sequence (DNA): TGTGCCAGCAAGTTGTCAGGGGGCGACACTGAAGCTTTCTTT.

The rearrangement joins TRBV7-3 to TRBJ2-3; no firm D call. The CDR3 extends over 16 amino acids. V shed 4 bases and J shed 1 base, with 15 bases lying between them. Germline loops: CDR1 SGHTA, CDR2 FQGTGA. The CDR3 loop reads CASSSGSGVRTDTQYF. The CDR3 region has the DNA TGTGCCAGCAGCTCCGGGTCCGGAGTGCGCACAGATACGCAGTATTTT.

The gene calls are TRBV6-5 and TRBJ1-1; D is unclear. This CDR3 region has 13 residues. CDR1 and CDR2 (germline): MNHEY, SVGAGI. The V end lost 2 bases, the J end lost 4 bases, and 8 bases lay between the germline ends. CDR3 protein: CASSYGRATEAFF. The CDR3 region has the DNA TGTGCCAGCAGTTACGGGAGGGCCACTGAAGCTTTCTTT.

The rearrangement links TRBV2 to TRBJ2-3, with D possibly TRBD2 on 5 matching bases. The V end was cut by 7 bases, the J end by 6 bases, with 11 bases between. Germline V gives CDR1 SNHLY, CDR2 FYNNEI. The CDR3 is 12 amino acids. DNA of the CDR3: TGTGCCAGCAAACCGGGGTCGGATACGCAGTATTTT. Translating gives CASKPGSDTQYF.

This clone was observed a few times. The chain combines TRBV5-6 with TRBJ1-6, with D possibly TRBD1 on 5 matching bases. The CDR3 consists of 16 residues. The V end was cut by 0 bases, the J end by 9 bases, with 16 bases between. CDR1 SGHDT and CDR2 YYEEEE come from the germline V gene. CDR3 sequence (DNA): TGTGCCAGCAGCTTGGGATGGGGCACTTTGGGTTCACCCCTCCACTTT. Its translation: CASSLGWGTLGSPLHF.

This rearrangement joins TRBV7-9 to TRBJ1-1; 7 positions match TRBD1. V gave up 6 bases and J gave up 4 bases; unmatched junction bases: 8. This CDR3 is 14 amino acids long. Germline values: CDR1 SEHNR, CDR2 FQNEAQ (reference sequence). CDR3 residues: CASSLTTGVTEAFF. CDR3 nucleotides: TGTGCCAGCAGTCTAACCACAGGGGTCACTGAAGCTTTCTTT.

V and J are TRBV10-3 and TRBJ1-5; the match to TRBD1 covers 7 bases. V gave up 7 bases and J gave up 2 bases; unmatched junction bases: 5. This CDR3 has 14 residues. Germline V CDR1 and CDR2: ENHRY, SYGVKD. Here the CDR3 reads CAIKPGQGNQPQHF. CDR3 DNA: TGTGCCATCAAGCCCGGACAGGGCAATCAGCCCCAGCATTTT.

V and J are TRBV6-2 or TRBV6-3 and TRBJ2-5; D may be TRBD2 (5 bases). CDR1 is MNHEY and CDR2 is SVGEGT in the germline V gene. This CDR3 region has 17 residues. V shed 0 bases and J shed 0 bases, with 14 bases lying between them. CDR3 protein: CASSYSTIRADQETQYF. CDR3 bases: TGTGCCAGCAGTTACTCGACGATCCGAGCGGACCAAGAGACCCAGTACTTC.

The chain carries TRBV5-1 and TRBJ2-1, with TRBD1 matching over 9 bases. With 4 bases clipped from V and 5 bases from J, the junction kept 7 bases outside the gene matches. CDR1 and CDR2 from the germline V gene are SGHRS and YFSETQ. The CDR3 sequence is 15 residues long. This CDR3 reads CASSPRDRDHNEQFF. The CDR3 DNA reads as TGCGCCAGCAGCCCCCGGGACAGGGATCACAATGAGCAGTTCTTC.

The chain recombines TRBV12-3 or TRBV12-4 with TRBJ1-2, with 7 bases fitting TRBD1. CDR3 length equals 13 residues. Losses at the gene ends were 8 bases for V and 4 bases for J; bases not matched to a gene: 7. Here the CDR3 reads CASRQGGIYGYTF. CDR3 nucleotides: TGTGCCAGCCGACAGGGAGGCATCTATGGCTACACCTTC.

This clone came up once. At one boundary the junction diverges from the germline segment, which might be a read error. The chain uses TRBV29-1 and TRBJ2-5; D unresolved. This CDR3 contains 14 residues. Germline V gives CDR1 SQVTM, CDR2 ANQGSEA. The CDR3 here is CSVKDTRQQETQYF. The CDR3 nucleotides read TGCAGCGTTAAAGACACTCGCCAACAAGAGACCCAGTACTTC.

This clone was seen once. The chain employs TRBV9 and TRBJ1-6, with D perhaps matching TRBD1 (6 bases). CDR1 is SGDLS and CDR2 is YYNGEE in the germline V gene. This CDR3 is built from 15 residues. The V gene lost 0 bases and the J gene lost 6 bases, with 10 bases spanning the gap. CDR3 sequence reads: CASSVEGTSNSPLHF. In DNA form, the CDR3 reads TGTGCCAGCAGCGTAGAAGGGACAAGTAATTCACCCCTCCACTTT. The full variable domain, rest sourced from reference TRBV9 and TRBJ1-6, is DSGVTQTPKHLITATGQRVTLRCSPRSGDLSVYWYQQSLDQGLQFLIQYYNGEERAKGNILERFSAQQFPDLHSELNLSSLELGDSALYFCASSVEGTSNSPLHFGNGTRLTVT.

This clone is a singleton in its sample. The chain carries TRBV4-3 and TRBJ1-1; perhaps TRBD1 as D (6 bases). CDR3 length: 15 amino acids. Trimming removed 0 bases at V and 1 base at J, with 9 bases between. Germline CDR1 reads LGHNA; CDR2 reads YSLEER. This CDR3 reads CASSQDSRGNTEAFF. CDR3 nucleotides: TGCGCCAGCAGCCAAGATTCCAGGGGGAACACTGAAGCTTTCTTT.

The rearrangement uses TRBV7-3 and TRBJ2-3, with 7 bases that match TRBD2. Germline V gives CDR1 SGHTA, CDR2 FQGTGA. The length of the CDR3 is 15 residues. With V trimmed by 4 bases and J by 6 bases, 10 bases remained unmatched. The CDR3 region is CASSSQAASGDTQYF. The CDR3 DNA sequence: TGTGCCAGCAGCTCTCAAGCGGCTAGCGGCGATACGCAGTATTTT.